The entry below describes one T cell receptor beta chain. The antigen remains unidentified. The source of the sample is a study of cytomegalovirus exposure and HLA in healthy donors. Study-level information: A prior study identified 90 million to 120 million unique TCR beta sequences from roughly 170 million T cells.

The CDR3 loop spans 13 amino acids. V lost 3 bases, J lost 11 bases, and 13 bases stayed unmatched. Per germline, CDR1 SQVTM and CDR2 ANQGSEA. Study-wide results and limits: A later analysis linked a missense DCLRE1C variant to TCR beta V- and J-gene trimming.

PCR was performed using 60 Vbeta and 13 Jbeta primers. TCRdb's copy holds only in-frame clones and misses some; the assay was immunoSEQ multiplex PCR. The sample has fewer than 100,000 clones, roughly two thirds seen once; the top ten hold about 1.2%. Donors in the study were healthy people who gave bone marrow. The chain carries TRBV29-1 and TRBJ2-7; 7 nucleotides line up with TRBD2. Sequenced sample: PBMCs. The clonotype comes from a female donor in good health and CMV-seronegative. Written as DNA, the CDR3 is TGCAGCGTTGAGTTCCAAGCGGGACTGGGGAAGTACTTC. This gives the protein CSVEFQAGLGKYF.